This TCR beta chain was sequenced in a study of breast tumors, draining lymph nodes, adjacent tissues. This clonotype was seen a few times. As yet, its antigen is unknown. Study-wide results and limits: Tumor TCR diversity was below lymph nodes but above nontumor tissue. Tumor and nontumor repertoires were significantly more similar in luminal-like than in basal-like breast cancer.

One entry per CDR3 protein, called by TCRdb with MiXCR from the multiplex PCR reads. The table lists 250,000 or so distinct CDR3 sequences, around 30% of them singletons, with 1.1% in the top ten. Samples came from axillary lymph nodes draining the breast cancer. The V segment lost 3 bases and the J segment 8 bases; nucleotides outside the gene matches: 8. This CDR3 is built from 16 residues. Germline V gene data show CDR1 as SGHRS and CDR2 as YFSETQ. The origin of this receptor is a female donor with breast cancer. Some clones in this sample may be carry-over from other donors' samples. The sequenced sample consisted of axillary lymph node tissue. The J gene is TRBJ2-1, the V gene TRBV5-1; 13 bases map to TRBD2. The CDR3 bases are TGCGCCAGCAGCTCGGAAGGGACTAGCGGGATCGATGAGCAGTTCTTC. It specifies CASSSEGTSGIDEQFF.